The TCR beta chain described here comes from a study of identifying expanded T cells in peripheral blood. Study outcomes and limitations: Across healthy donors, higher total template counts meant significantly greater approximately 2-week count variance.

Measured with immunoSEQ multiplex PCR; TCRdb has only the in-frame clones, and not every one. The sample has 60,000 to 70,000 clones, around 87% seen once; the top ten hold about 4.5%. The CDR3 runs 14 residues. Trimming cost V 5 bases and J 5 bases; bases outside gene matches: 7. Germline CDR1 SGHTA, CDR2 FQGNSA. As regards this clone: The antigen remains undetermined.

Sequencing was performed on blood. This receptor was identified in a person aged 18 to 75 in good health. The chain joins TRBV7-2 to TRBJ2-7, with 9 bases identical to TRBD1. Here the CDR3 reads CASSRPGTGNEQYF. The CDR3 DNA follows: TGTGCCAGCAGCCGTCCCGGGACAGGGAACGAGCAGTACTTC.